This TCR beta chain was profiled in a study of cytomegalovirus exposure and HLA in healthy donors. Study background: An early data release held around 80 million unique TCRs from HLA-typed donors.

Researchers ran the PCR with 60 Vbeta and 13 Jbeta primers. This table comes from immunoSEQ multiplex PCR, and its TCRdb copy is limited to in-frame clones, with some not included. Counted here are 200,000 to 250,000 clones, roughly 80% occurring once; the ten biggest clones make up about 2.7%. Germline assignment: CDR1 MNHEY and CDR2 SMNVEV (reference sequence). V lost 7 bases to trimming and J lost 3 bases, with 15 bases between them. The CDR3 consists of 14 residues. V and J are TRBV27 and TRBJ1-1; TRBD1 is a possible D gene (5 bases). The specimen was PBMCs. The receptor comes from a woman in her thirties in good health and CMV-seronegative. The CDR3 sequence is CASTSGGVYTEAFF. DNA of the CDR3: TGTGCCAGCACCTCGGGGGGGGTTTACACTGAAGCTTTCTTT.